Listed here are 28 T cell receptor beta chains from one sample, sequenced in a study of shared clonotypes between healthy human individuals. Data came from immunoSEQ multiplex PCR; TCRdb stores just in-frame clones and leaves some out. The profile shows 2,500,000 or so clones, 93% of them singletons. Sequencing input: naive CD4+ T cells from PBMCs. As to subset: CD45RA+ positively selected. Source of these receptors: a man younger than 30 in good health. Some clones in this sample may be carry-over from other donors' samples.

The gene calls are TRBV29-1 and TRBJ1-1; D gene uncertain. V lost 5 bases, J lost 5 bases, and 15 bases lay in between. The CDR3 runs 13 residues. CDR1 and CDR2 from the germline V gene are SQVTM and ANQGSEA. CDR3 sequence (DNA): TGCAGCGTTAGGGCCGACTCCGGAACTGAAGCTTTCTTT. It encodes CSVRADSGTEAFF.

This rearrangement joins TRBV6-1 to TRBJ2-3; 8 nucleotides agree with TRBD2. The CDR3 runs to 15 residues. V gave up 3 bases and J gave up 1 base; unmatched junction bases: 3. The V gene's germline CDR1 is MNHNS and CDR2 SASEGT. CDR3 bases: TGTGCCAGCAGTGACCCGGGACTAGGCACAGATACGCAGTATTTT. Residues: CASSDPGLGTDTQYF.

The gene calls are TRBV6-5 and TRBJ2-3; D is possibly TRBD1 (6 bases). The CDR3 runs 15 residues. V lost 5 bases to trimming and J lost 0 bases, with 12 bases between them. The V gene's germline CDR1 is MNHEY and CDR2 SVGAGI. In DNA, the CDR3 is TGTGCCAGCAGTATACAGGGACCTAGCACAGATACGCAGTATTTT. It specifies CASSIQGPSTDTQYF.

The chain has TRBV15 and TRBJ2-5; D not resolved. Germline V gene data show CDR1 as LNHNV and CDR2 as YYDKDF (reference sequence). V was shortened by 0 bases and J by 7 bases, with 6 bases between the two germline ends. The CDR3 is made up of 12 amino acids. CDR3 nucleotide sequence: TGTGCCACCAGCAGAGATGTCGGGACCCAGTACTTC. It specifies CATSRDVGTQYF.

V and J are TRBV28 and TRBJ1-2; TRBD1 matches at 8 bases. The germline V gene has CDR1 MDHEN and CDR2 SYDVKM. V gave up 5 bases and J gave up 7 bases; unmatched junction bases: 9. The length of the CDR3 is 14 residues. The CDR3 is CASSLPRTGFGYTF. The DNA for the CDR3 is TGTGCCAGCAGTCTCCCAAGGACAGGGTTTGGCTACACCTTC.

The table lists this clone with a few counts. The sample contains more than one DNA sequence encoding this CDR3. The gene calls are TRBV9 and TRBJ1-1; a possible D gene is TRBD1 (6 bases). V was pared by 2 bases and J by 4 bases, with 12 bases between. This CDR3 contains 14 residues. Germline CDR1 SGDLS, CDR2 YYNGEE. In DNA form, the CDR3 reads TGTGCCAGCAGCGTCTCGGGGGGCGGCACTGAAGCTTTCTTT. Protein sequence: CASSVSGGGTEAFF.

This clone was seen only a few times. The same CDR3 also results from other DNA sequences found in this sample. The CDR3, as DNA: TGTGCCAGCAGTGAAGCTCGGGACAGGGGCTACGAGCAGTACTTC. Translation: CASSEARDRGYEQYF. The chain is built from TRBV2 and TRBJ2-7; TRBD1 matches 10 bases. The CDR3 has 15 residues. Germline lookup yields CDR1 SNHLY and CDR2 FYNNEI. V was pared by 0 bases and J by 3 bases, with 2 bases of the junction left unmatched.

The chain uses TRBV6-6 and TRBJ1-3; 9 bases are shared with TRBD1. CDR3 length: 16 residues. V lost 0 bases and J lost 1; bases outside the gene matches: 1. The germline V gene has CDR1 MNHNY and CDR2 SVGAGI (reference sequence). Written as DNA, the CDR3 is TGTGCCAGCAGTTACTCACAGGGGGCTTCTGGAAACACCATATATTTT. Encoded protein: CASSYSQGASGNTIYF.

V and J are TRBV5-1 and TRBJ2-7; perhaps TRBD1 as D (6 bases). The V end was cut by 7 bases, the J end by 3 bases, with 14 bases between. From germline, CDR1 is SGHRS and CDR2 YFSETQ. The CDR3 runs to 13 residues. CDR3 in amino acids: CASAQGRDYEQYF. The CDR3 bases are TGCGCCAGCGCACAGGGACGAGACTACGAGCAGTACTTC.

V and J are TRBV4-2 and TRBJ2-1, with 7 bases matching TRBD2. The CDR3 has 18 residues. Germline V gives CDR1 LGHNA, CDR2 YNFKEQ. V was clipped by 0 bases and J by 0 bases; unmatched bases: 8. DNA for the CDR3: TGTGCCAGCAGCCAAGAAAGATGGCTAGCGGACTCCTACAATGAGCAGTTCTTC. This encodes CASSQERWLADSYNEQFF.

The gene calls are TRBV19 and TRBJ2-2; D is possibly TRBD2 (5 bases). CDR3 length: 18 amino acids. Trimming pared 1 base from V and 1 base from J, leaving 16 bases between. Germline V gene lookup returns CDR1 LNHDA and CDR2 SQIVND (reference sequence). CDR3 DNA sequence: TGTGCCAGTAGTATAGGTGGCAGGCTGACTAAGAACACCGGGGAGCTGTTTTTT. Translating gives CASSIGGRLTKNTGELFF.

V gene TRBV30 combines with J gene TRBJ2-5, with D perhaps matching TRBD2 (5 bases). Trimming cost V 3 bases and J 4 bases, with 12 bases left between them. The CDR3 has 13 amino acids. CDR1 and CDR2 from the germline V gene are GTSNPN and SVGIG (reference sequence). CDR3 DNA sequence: TGTGCCTGGAGCGTCGCGGGTCCAGAGACCCAGTACTTC. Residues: CAWSVAGPETQYF.

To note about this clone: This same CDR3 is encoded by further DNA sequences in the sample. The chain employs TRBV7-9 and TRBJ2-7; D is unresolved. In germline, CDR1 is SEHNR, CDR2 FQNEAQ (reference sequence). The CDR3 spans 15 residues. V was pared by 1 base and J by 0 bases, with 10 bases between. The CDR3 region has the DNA TGTGCCAGCAGCTTAGTGTGGGGTAGCTCCTACGAGCAGTACTTC. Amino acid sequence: CASSLVWGSSYEQYF.

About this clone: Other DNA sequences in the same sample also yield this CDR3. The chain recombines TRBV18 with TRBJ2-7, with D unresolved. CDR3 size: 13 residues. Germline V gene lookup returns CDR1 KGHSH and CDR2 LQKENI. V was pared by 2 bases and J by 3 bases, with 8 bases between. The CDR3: CASSPVGVYEQYF. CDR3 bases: TGTGCCAGCTCACCAGTTGGGGTCTACGAGCAGTACTTC.

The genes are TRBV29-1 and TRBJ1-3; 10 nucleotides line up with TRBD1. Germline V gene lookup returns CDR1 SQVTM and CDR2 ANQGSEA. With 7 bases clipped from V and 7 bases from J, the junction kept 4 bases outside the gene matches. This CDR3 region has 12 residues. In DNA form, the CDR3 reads TGCAGCGCTGACAGGGGGCGGAACACCATATATTTT. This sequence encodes CSADRGRNTIYF.

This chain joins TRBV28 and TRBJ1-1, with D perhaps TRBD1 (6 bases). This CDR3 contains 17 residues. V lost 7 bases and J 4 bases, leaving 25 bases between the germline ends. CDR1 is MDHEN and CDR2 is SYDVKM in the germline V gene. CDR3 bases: TGTGCCAGCACCCCGGGGCAGGGGTCGCTATGGGGCACTGAAGCTTTCTTT. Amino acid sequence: CASTPGQGSLWGTEAFF.

In DNA, the CDR3 is TGTGCCAGCAGCTTAGATCAGGCTGGATATGGCTACACCTTC. Translating it yields CASSLDQAGYGYTF. The gene calls are TRBV11-3 and TRBJ1-2; unclear D gene. Looked up from germline, CDR1 is SGHNT and CDR2 is YENEEA. The CDR3 has 14 residues. Trimming removed 0 bases at V and 5 bases at J, with 10 bases between.

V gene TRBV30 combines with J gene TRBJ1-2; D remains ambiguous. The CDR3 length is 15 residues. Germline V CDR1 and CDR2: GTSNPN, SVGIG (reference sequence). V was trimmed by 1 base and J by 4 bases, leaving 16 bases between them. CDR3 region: CAWSGPRRASYGYTF. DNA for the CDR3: TGTGCCTGGAGTGGCCCCCGGCGGGCATCCTATGGCTACACCTTC.

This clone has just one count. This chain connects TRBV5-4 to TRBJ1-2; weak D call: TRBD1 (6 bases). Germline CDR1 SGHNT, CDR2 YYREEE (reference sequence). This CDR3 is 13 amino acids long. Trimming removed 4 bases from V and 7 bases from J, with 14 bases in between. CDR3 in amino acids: CASSADRQGGYTF. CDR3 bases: TGTGCCAGCAGCGCGGACAGACAAGGTGGCTACACCTTC.

The CDR3 protein is CASSFQGGGNQPQHF. The DNA for the CDR3 is TGTGCCAGCAGTTTTCAAGGCGGCGGCAATCAGCCCCAGCATTTT. The gene calls are TRBV28 and TRBJ1-5; D gene uncertain. V lost 3 bases and J 2 bases, leaving 11 bases between the germline ends. The CDR3 extends over 15 amino acids. Germline values: CDR1 MDHEN, CDR2 SYDVKM.

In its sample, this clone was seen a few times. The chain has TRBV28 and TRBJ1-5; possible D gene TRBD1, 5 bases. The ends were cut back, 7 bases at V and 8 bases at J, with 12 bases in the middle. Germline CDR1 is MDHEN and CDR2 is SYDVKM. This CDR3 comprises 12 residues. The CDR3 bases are TGTGCCAGCACCCAGAGGGGTGAGCCCCAGCATTTT. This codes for CASTQRGEPQHF.

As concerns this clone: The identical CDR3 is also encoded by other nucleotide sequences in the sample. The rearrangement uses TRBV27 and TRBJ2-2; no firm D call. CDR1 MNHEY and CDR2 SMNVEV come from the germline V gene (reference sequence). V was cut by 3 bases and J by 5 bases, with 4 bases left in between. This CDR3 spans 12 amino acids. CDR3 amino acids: CASSFPTGELFF. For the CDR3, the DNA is TGTGCCAGCAGTTTTCCTACCGGGGAGCTGTTTTTT.

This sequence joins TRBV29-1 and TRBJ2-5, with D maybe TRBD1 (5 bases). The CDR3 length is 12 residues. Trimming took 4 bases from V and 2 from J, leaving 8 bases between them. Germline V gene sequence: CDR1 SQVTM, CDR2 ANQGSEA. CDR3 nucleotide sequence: TGCAGCGTTGGGGGCAGGCAAGAGACCCAGTACTTC. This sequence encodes CSVGGRQETQYF.

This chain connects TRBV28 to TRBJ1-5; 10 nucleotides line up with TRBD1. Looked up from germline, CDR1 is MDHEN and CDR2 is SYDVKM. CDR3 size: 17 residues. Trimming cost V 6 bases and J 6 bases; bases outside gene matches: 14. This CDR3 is CASRRPGQGIRGQPQHF. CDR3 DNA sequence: TGTGCCAGCAGACGCCCGGGACAGGGGATAAGGGGTCAGCCCCAGCATTTT.

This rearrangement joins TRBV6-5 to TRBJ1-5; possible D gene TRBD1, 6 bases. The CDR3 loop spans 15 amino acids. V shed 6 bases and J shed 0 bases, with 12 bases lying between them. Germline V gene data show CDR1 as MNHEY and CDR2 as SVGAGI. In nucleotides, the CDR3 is TGTGCCAGCAGAACTACAGGGAATAGCAATCAGCCCCAGCATTTT. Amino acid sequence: CASRTTGNSNQPQHF.

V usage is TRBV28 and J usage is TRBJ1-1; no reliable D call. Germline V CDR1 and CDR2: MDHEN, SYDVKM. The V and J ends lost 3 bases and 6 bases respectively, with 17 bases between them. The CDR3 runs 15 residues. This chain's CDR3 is CASSFVAAGSAEAFF. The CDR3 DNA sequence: TGTGCCAGCAGTTTTGTGGCAGCGGGGAGCGCTGAAGCTTTCTTT. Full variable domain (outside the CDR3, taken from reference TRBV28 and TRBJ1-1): DVKVTQSSRYLVKRTGEKVFLECVQDMDHENMFWYRQDPGLGLRLIYFSYDVKMKEKGDIPEGYSVSREKKERFSLILESASTNQTSMYLCASSFVAAGSAEAFFGQGTRLTVV.

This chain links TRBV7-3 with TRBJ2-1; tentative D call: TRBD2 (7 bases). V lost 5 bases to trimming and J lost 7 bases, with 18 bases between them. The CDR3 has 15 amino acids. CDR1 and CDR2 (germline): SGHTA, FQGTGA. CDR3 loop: CASSPRGRGRNEQFF. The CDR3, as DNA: TGTGCCAGCAGCCCCCGGGGGCGGGGGAGGAATGAGCAGTTCTTC.

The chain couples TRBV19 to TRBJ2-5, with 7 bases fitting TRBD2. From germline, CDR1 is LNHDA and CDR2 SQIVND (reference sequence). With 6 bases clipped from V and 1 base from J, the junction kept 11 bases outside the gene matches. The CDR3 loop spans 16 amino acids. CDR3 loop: CASSQMVGGSQETQYF. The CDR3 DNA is TGTGCCAGTAGCCAAATGGTCGGCGGGAGCCAAGAGACCCAGTACTTC.